This T cell receptor beta chain was profiled in a study of T cells after yellow fever vaccination. Study-wide results and caveats: At around 95% for CD4 and about 87% for CD8, most primary-vaccination clones showed up again after the booster.

About this clonotype: Its target is unknown.

Trimming removed 5 bases at V and 1 base at J, with 14 bases between. Germline CDR1 and CDR2: SGHVS and FQNEAQ. The length of the CDR3 is 15 residues. TCR cDNA was made by 5'RACE template switching, adding a universal primer site and UMIs. One entry per CDR3 protein, called by TCRdb with MiXCR from the 5' RACE reads. The sample lists roughly 49,000 distinct CDR3 sequences, about 7.9% occurring once. The chain combines TRBV7-8 with TRBJ2-5; D is perhaps TRBD1 or TRBD2 (5 bases each). This clonotype was sampled from a man between 18 and 29 years old who received the YFV17D yellow fever vaccine. Specimen: CD8+ T cells sorted from PBMCs, collected around 16 days after the first yellow fever vaccination. DNA of the CDR3: TGTGCCAGCAGCAACCCGGGTGGGGGCCAAGAGACCCAGTACTTC. Residues: CASSNPGGGQETQYF.